The entry below describes one T cell receptor beta chain. Antigen: not known. The ends lost 11 bases at V and 0 bases at J; junction bases unmatched: 4. Germline CDR1 reads SNHLY; CDR2 reads FYNNEI. The CDR3 runs 12 residues. A multiplex PCR was run with 60 Vbeta primers and 13 Jbeta primers. Assay: immunoSEQ multiplex PCR; the TCRdb copy retains only in-frame clones and omits some. Found here are 200,000 or so clones, over 80% of them singletons; the top ten hold 6.3%. This entry belongs to a study of cytomegalovirus exposure and HLA in healthy donors. Study observations and caveats: For most TCR beta V segments, an earlier analysis put the productive rate at about 87% or about 30% of the time. The likely origin of a cluster of highly shared sequence variants was a sequencing artifact. Later, an analysis showed that TCR beta chains associated with HLA were more clonally expanded than others that were equally common.

The sample was PBMCs. This receptor was identified in a man aged 35-49 years in good health and CMV-seropositive. The chain uses TRBV2 and TRBJ2-7; 7 bases are a match to TRBD1. CDR3: CASTGDSYEQYF. CDR3 sequence (DNA): TGTGCCTCAACAGGGGACTCCTACGAGCAGTACTTC.